This TCR beta chain originates from a study of T cell changes during pregnancy in multiple sclerosis. Per germline, CDR1 SGHTA and CDR2 FQGNSA. The CDR3 totals 16 residues. On this clone itself: The junction departs from the called germline gene at one end, perhaps through a read error.

The method was immunoSEQ multiplex PCR; TCRdb's version includes in-frame clones alone and lacks a portion of them. The repertoire consists of 50,000 to 75,000 clones, with roughly nine tenths occurring once and the leading ten covering around 2.2%. The specimen comprised peripheral blood, sampled in the third trimester of pregnancy. This chain connects TRBV7-2 to TRBJ1-2; D not certain. This clonotype was obtained from a female donor in good health, enrolled as a control in a pregnancy study. In DNA, the CDR3 is TGTGCCAGCAGCCTAGCAGGTACCACAGCCTCCCATGGCTACACCTTC. This translates into CASSLAGTTASHGYTF.